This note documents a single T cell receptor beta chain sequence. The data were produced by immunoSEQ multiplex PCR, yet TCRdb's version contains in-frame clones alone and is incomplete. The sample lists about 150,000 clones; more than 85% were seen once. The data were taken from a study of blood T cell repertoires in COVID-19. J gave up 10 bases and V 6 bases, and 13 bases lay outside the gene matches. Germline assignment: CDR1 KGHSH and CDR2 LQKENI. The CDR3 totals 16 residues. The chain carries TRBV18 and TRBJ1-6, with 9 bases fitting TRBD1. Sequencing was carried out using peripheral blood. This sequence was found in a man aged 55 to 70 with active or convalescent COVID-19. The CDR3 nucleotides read TGTGCCAGCTCCCCCCCGACAGGGGGGTCGGGATCACCCCTCCACTTT. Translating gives CASSPPTGGSGSPLHF.